Shown below are 25 T cell receptor beta chains from a single sample sequenced in a study of chemoradiotherapy in HPV16-positive cancers. Produced via immunoSEQ multiplex PCR; TCRdb's table is partial and in-frame only. The repertoire holds several thousand clones, with roughly 85% as singletons. The specimen was taken from a patient who underwent chemoradiotherapy. These receptors originate from a human donor with HPV-associated anogenital cancer.

The V gene is TRBV7-3, the J gene TRBJ1-1; tentative D call: TRBD1 (5 bases). Germline V gene sequence: CDR1 SGHTA, CDR2 FQGTGA. Trimming removed 2 bases at V and 5 bases at J, with 15 bases between. This CDR3 spans 15 amino acids. In DNA form, the CDR3 reads TGTGCCAGCAGCTTATTAAGTTTTGGGGGGACTGAAGCTTTCTTT. The encoded protein is CASSLLSFGGTEAFF.

V and J are TRBV30 and TRBJ1-1, with D maybe TRBD1 (5 bases). V lost 5 bases to trimming and J lost 1 base, with 11 bases between them. The CDR3 totals 13 residues. Per germline, CDR1 GTSNPN and CDR2 SVGIG (reference sequence). The CDR3 here is CAWPGRQNTEAFF. The DNA of the CDR3 is TGTGCCTGGCCGGGACGGCAGAACACTGAAGCTTTCTTT. Supplemented by reference TRBV30 and TRBJ1-1, the full variable domain reads SQTIHQWPATLVQPVGSPLSLECTVEGTSNPNLYWYRQAAGRGLQLLFYSVGIGQISSEVPQNLSASRPQDRQFILSSKKLLLSDSGFYLCAWPGRQNTEAFFGQGTRLTVV.

The chain links TRBV6-4 to TRBJ2-3; D is uncertain. Germline loops: CDR1 MRHNA, CDR2 SNTAGT. Trimming removed 0 bases from V and 2 bases from J, with 3 bases in between. This CDR3 spans 13 amino acids. The CDR3 sequence is CASSDSTTDTQYF. The DNA for the CDR3 is TGTGCCAGCAGTGACTCGACCACAGATACGCAGTATTTT.

This rearrangement joins TRBV6-6 to TRBJ2-7; D gene uncertain. Germline loops: CDR1 MNHNY, CDR2 SVGAGI (reference sequence). The CDR3 is 12 residues long. Trimming stripped 5 bases from V and 3 bases from J, with 8 bases between. CDR3 bases: TGTGCCAGCAGTCAGACACTCTACGAGCAGTACTTC. Translated, it gives CASSQTLYEQYF.

The genes are TRBV7-9 and TRBJ2-3; D is possibly TRBD2 (6 bases). The germline CDR1 and CDR2 sequences are SEHNR and FQNEAQ (reference sequence). The CDR3 runs 13 residues. V lost 3 bases, J lost 4 bases, and 8 bases lay in between. CDR3 coding DNA: TGTGCCAGCAGCTTCGGGGGTTCAGATACGCAGTATTTT. Translated: CASSFGGSDTQYF.

This chain links TRBV7-9 with TRBJ2-1; D might be TRBD1 or TRBD2, each matching 5 bases. V was clipped by 3 bases and J by 0 bases, with 18 bases between them. CDR3 length equals 18 residues. Looked up from germline, CDR1 is SEHNR and CDR2 is FQNEAQ (reference sequence). The CDR3: CASSLVGTPSSSYNEQFF. As DNA, the CDR3 is TGTGCCAGCAGCTTGGTGGGGACCCCCTCTAGCTCCTACAATGAGCAGTTCTTC.

This chain links TRBV9 with TRBJ2-7; unclear D gene. Germline loops: CDR1 SGDLS, CDR2 YYNGEE. V was trimmed by 4 bases and J by 0 bases, leaving 11 bases between them. The CDR3 extends over 14 amino acids. CDR3 region: CASSIGRFSYEQYF. The CDR3 DNA is TGTGCCAGCAGCATCGGACGGTTCTCCTACGAGCAGTACTTC. Variable domain in full (rest from reference TRBV9 and TRBJ2-7): DSGVTQTPKHLITATGQRVTLRCSPRSGDLSVYWYQQSLDQGLQFLIQYYNGEERAKGNILERFSAQQFPDLHSELNLSSLELGDSALYFCASSIGRFSYEQYFGPGTRLTVT.

The V call is TRBV28, the J call TRBJ2-7; the match to TRBD1 covers 7 bases. Germline loops: CDR1 MDHEN, CDR2 SYDVKM. CDR3 length: 14 residues. Losses at the gene ends were 3 bases for V and 0 bases for J; bases not matched to a gene: 2. Here the CDR3 DNA reads TGTGCCAGCAGTTTCAACAGGGGCTCCTACGAGCAGTACTTC. This translates into CASSFNRGSYEQYF.

The CDR3 nucleotides read TGTGCCAGCAACGGACAACCGAATTCACCCCTCCACTTT. Translating it yields CASNGQPNSPLHF. This chain links TRBV2 with TRBJ1-6; D perhaps matches TRBD1 (5 bases). CDR1 is SNHLY, CDR2 FYNNEI, per germline. The CDR3 has 13 residues. Trimming took 7 bases from V and 7 from J, leaving 11 bases between them. The whole variable domain, remainder taken from reference TRBV2 and TRBJ1-6, is EPEVTQTPSHQVTQMGQEVILRCVPISNHLYFYWYRQILGQKVEFLVSFYNNEISEKSEIFDDQFSVERPDGSNFTLKIRSTKLEDSAMYFCASNGQPNSPLHFGNGTRLTVT.

V and J are TRBV7-8 and TRBJ1-5; 9 bases match TRBD1. The germline CDR1 and CDR2 sequences are SGHVS and FQNEAQ. CDR3 length: 13 amino acids. After removal of 8 bases from V and 4 bases from J, the junction contained 3 bases not matched to a gene. The CDR3 region is CASGQGRNQPQHF. The CDR3 DNA is TGTGCCAGCGGACAGGGGAGGAATCAGCCCCAGCATTTT.

The chain employs TRBV28 and TRBJ1-2; 7 bases align to TRBD1. This CDR3 is 13 amino acids long. Germline values: CDR1 MDHEN, CDR2 SYDVKM. J lost 4 bases, V lost 3 bases, and 2 bases had no gene match. In DNA, the CDR3 is TGTGCCAGCAGTTTGGGACAGATCTATGGCTACACCTTC. It is translated as CASSLGQIYGYTF.

This clone was picked up a small number of times. The chain employs TRBV6-1 and TRBJ1-1, with 9 bases that match TRBD1. Germline assignment: CDR1 MNHNS and CDR2 SASEGT. The CDR3 sequence is 16 residues long. The trim removed 1 base at V and 4 bases at J, leaving 7 bases unmatched. Here the CDR3 reads CASSEGDREGGTEAFF. As DNA, the CDR3 is TGTGCCAGCAGTGAAGGGGACAGGGAAGGAGGCACTGAAGCTTTCTTT.

In DNA form, the CDR3 reads TGTGCCAGCAGTGACACAGGGACCAAACCCCTCCACTTT. Its translation is CASSDTGTKPLHF. The V gene is TRBV6-5, the J gene TRBJ1-6; the D gene is possibly TRBD1 (6 bases). CDR1 is MNHEY, CDR2 SVGAGI, per germline. This CDR3 contains 13 residues. The ends were cut back, 5 bases at V and 12 bases at J, with 14 bases in the middle.

The CDR3 sequence is CASSFYSAGYNYGYTF. The CDR3 DNA reads as TGTGCCAGCAGTTTTTATTCCGCAGGTTACAACTATGGCTACACCTTC. The rearrangement links TRBV27 to TRBJ1-2; no firm D call. The V and J ends lost 3 bases and 2 bases respectively, with 16 bases between them. CDR3 length equals 16 residues. Germline values: CDR1 MNHEY, CDR2 SMNVEV (reference sequence).

This chain joins TRBV19 and TRBJ2-5, with TRBD1 matching 7 bases. With the DNA end fitting TRBJ2-7 better, the J assignment may be wrong. CDR3 size: 14 residues. Germline-derived CDR1 and CDR2 are LNHDA and SQIVND (reference sequence). Here the CDR3 reads CASSPKGATYEQYF. The CDR3 nucleotides are TGTGCCAGTAGTCCCAAGGGGGCGACTTACGAGCAGTACTTC.

The chain has TRBV29-1 and TRBJ2-3; 8 positions match TRBD2. The CDR3 is 12 residues long. Trimming took 6 bases from V and 5 from J; bases not matched to a gene: 4. Germline values: CDR1 SQVTM, CDR2 ANQGSEA. The CDR3 nucleotides read TGCAGCGTCGGACTAGCAGGAGATACGCAGTATTTT. Protein: CSVGLAGDTQYF.

In this sample, this clone turned up a few times. This sequence joins TRBV6-1 and TRBJ1-4; no definite D call. V gave up 2 bases and J gave up 0 bases, with 10 bases separating them. CDR1 MNHNS and CDR2 SASEGT come from the germline V gene. This CDR3 spans 16 amino acids. The CDR3 loop reads CASSEFWGSTNEKLFF. The CDR3 nucleotides read TGTGCCAGCAGTGAATTCTGGGGTTCAACTAATGAAAAACTGTTTTTT.

This rearrangement joins TRBV7-8 to TRBJ1-4, with D possibly matching TRBD1 (5 bases). CDR3 size: 17 residues. The V gene lost 5 bases and the J gene lost 3 bases, with 19 bases spanning the gap. Germline CDR1 and CDR2: SGHVS and FQNEAQ. The CDR3 here is CASSPRTVGHSNEKLFF. CDR3 DNA sequence: TGTGCCAGCAGCCCCCGGACGGTGGGGCACTCTAATGAAAAACTGTTTTTT.

The rearrangement uses TRBV19 and TRBJ2-7; 8 positions agree with TRBD1. The germline V gene encodes CDR1 LNHDA and CDR2 SQIVND (reference sequence). This CDR3 is built from 13 residues. The ends lost 3 bases at V and 6 bases at J; junction bases unmatched: 4. CDR3: CASSMQGASEQYF. The CDR3, as DNA: TGTGCCAGTAGTATGCAGGGGGCCTCCGAGCAGTACTTC.

The rearrangement joins TRBV29-1 to TRBJ1-6; TRBD1 agrees at 7 bases. Trimming removed 4 bases from V and 5 bases from J; junction bases left unmatched: 2. This CDR3 contains 13 residues. CDR1 is SQVTM, CDR2 ANQGSEA, per germline. This CDR3 is CSVGDSNNSPLHF. The CDR3 DNA follows: TGCAGCGTTGGGGACAGTAATAATTCACCCCTCCACTTT.

The chain employs TRBV5-1 and TRBJ2-7; 10 nucleotides align to TRBD2. CDR1 is SGHRS and CDR2 is YFSETQ in the germline V gene. The CDR3 is made up of 15 amino acids. Trimming cost V 1 base and J 5 bases; bases outside gene matches: 6. The CDR3 sequence: CASSLTAGGGNEQYF. Written as DNA, the CDR3 is TGCGCCAGCAGCTTGACAGCGGGGGGGGGCAACGAGCAGTACTTC.

The chain links TRBV19 to TRBJ1-1; TRBD1 aligns across 8 bases. With V trimmed by 11 bases and J by 4 bases, 3 bases remained unmatched. CDR1 is LNHDA, CDR2 SQIVND, per germline (reference sequence). The CDR3 covers 11 residues. CDR3 sequence: CASDRATEAFF. CDR3 DNA: TGTGCCTCGGACAGGGCCACTGAAGCTTTCTTT.

The chain has TRBV9 and TRBJ1-5, with TRBD1 identical over 9 bases. The CDR3 runs 16 residues. Trimming cost V 4 bases and J 3 bases; bases outside gene matches: 8. Germline V gene data show CDR1 as SGDLS and CDR2 as YYNGEE. The CDR3 nucleotides read TGTGCCAGCAGCCTCGGGACAGGGAGCTTCAATCAGCCCCAGCATTTT. Translated: CASSLGTGSFNQPQHF.

This chain connects TRBV7-9 to TRBJ2-7, with 9 bases that match TRBD2. The V and J ends lost 6 bases and 5 bases, in that order; junction bases with no gene match: 11. CDR1 SEHNR and CDR2 FQNEAQ come from the germline V gene (reference sequence). This CDR3 is 15 amino acids long. The CDR3 sequence is CASSLSGGSKHEQYF. CDR3 sequence (DNA): TGTGCCAGCAGTCTAAGCGGGGGGTCTAAACACGAGCAGTACTTC.

This clone was detected only a few times. The chain joins TRBV7-6 to TRBJ1-2, with 7 positions matching TRBD1. The CDR3 runs to 13 residues. Germline values: CDR1 SGHVS, CDR2 FNYEAQ. After removal of 2 bases from V and 6 bases from J, the junction contained 3 bases not matched to a gene. The CDR3 loop is CASSLHRGDGYTF. The DNA for the CDR3 is TGTGCCAGCAGCTTACACAGGGGCGATGGCTACACCTTC. The full variable domain, its missing parts supplied by reference TRBV7-6 and TRBJ1-2, is GAGVSQSPRYKVTKRGQDVALRCDPISGHVSLYWYRQALGQGPEFLTYFNYEAQQDKSGLPNDRFSAERPEGSISTLTIQRTEQRDSAMYRCASSLHRGDGYTFGSGTRLTVV.